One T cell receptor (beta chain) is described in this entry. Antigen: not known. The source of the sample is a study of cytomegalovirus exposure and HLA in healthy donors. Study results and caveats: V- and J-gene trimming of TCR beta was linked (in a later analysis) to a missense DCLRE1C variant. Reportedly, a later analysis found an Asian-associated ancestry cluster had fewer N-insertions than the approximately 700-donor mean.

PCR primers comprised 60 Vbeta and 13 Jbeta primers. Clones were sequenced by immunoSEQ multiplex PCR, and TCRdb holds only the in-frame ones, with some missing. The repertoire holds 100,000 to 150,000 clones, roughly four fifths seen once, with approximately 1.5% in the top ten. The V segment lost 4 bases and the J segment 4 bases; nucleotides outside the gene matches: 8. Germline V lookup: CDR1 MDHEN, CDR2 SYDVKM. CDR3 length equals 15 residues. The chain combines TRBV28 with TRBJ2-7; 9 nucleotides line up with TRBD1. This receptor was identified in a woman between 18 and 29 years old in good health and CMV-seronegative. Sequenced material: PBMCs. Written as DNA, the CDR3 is TGTGCCAGCAGTTCTTCCGGGACAGGGAATTACGAGCAGTACTTC. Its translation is CASSSSGTGNYEQYF.